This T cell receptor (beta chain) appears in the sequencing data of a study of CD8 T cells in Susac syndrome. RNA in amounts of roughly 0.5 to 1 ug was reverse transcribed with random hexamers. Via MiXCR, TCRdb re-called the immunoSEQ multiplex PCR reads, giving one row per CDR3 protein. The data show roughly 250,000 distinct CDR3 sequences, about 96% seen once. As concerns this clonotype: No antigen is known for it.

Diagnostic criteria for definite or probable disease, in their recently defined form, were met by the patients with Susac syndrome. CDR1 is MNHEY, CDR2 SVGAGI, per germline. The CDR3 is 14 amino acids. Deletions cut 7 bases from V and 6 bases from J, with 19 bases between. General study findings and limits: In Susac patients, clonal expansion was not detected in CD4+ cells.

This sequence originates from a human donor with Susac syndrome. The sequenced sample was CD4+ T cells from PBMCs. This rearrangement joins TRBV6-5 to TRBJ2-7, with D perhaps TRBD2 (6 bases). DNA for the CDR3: TGTGCCAGCAAGAGGGGCAGGGAGGAAGGCGAGCAGTACTTC. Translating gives CASKRGREEGEQYF.